Below, 13 T cell receptor beta chains from the same sample are listed, as sequenced in a study of blood T cell repertoires in COVID-19. This table comes from immunoSEQ multiplex PCR, and its TCRdb copy is limited to in-frame clones, with some not included. The table includes more than 110,000 clones, more than 70% detected once. Source material: PBMCs or T cells enriched from blood (not recorded which). Every receptor here comes from a middle-aged man with acute COVID-19.

A few counts support this clone. This rearrangement joins TRBV20-1 to TRBJ1-1; D not resolved. V dropped 5 bases and J dropped 7 bases, with 11 bases sitting between them. CDR3 length equals 11 residues. The germline CDR1 and CDR2 sequences are DFQATT and SNEGSKA (reference sequence). The CDR3 coding sequence is TGCAGTGCTTTCGAGTCCGATGAAGCTTTCTTT. It specifies CSAFESDEAFF.

CDR3 nucleotide sequence: TGTGCCAGCAGCCTAGATAGCGGGAGGTTCTACAATGAGCAGTTCTTC. The encoded protein is CASSLDSGRFYNEQFF. The chain links TRBV5-4 to TRBJ2-1; 10 nucleotides line up with TRBD2. The junction had 7 bases not matched to a gene; V was cut back by 4 bases and J by 3 bases. Per germline, CDR1 SGHNT and CDR2 YYREEE (reference sequence). The CDR3 runs 16 residues.

The chain is built from TRBV6-2 or TRBV6-3 and TRBJ1-5; tentatively, D is TRBD1 (6 bases). CDR1 MNHEY and CDR2 SVGEGT come from the germline V gene. V was shortened by 5 bases and J by 6 bases, with 11 bases between the two germline ends. CDR3 length: 13 amino acids. The DNA for the CDR3 is TGTGCCAGCAGTCCGGGACAATTTCAGCCCCAGCATTTT. Its protein product is CASSPGQFQPQHF.

The chain employs TRBV5-4 and TRBJ2-5; possibly TRBD2 for D (6 bases). The V end was cut by 4 bases, the J end by 4 bases, with 14 bases between. Germline V lookup: CDR1 SGHNT, CDR2 YYREEE (reference sequence). This CDR3 has 14 residues. CDR3 nucleotides: TGTGCCAGCAGCCTCAAAGCGGGCGGAGAGACCCAGTACTTC. Amino acids: CASSLKAGGETQYF.

This clone was seen only once. The V and J genes are TRBV18 and TRBJ1-6; D not resolved. CDR3 length: 16 residues. The ends were cut back, 6 bases at V and 0 bases at J, with 12 bases in the middle. Germline V gene lookup returns CDR1 KGHSH and CDR2 LQKENI. CDR3 loop: CASSFDRSSYNSPLHF. CDR3 nucleotide sequence: TGTGCCAGCTCGTTCGATAGAAGCTCCTATAATTCACCCCTCCACTTT.

The chain is built from TRBV7-5 and TRBJ1-5; TRBD1, the table's D call, was not compared with the DNA. TRBV7-5 is tagged as a pseudogene. There are 19 residues in the CDR3. The CDR3 DNA reads as TGTGTCAGAAGCCGAGTGTGTTTGGGTCAGGGTTATGGGATACGGCCCCAGCATTTT. Amino acids: CVRSRVCLGQGYGIRPQHF.

Only a few counts were recorded for this clone. The chain recombines TRBV28 with TRBJ1-2, with D unresolved. In germline, CDR1 is MDHEN, CDR2 SYDVKM. The V and J ends lost 3 bases and 7 bases respectively, with 12 bases between them. The CDR3 is made up of 13 amino acids. CDR3 nucleotides: TGTGCCAGCAGTTTTCCGGGTTACGGTGGCTACACCTTC. This encodes CASSFPGYGGYTF.

The chain employs TRBV5-4 and TRBJ2-1, with 9 bases fitting TRBD2. The CDR3 consists of 15 residues. The ends lost 2 bases at V and 5 bases at J; junction bases unmatched: 5. The germline V gene has CDR1 SGHNT and CDR2 YYREEE (reference sequence). CDR3 residues: CASSLGTSLDNEQFF. CDR3 DNA: TGTGCCAGCAGCTTAGGGACTAGCCTCGACAATGAGCAGTTCTTC.

This chain uses TRBV5-1 with TRBJ2-6, with 9 bases lining up with TRBD1. The CDR3 is made up of 16 amino acids. V trimming: 4 bases; J trimming: 4 bases; junction bases outside the gene matches: 6. Germline V CDR1 and CDR2: SGHRS, YFSETQ. CDR3: CASSRTGGSGANVLTF. The CDR3 nucleotides are TGCGCCAGCAGCAGAACAGGGGGCTCGGGGGCCAACGTCCTGACTTTC.

This sequence joins TRBV5-4 and TRBJ2-1, with 12 bases fitting TRBD1. The ends lost 4 bases at V and 6 bases at J; junction bases unmatched: 11. Germline CDR1 SGHNT, CDR2 YYREEE (reference sequence). CDR3 length: 17 residues. The CDR3, as DNA: TGTGCCAGCAGCCGTCCCGGGACAGGGGGCGGAGGCAATGAGCAGTTCTTC. The encoded protein is CASSRPGTGGGGNEQFF.

The chain recombines TRBV4-1 with TRBJ2-2, with 16 bases matching TRBD2. The germline CDR1 and CDR2 sequences are MGHRA and YSYEKL. CDR3 length: 18 amino acids. Trimming at V came to 2 bases and at J to 5 bases, leaving 5 bases not matched to a gene. This chain's CDR3 is CASSQPGLAGGRTGELFF. In nucleotides, the CDR3 is TGCGCCAGCAGCCAACCGGGACTAGCGGGGGGGAGGACCGGGGAGCTGTTTTTT.

The J gene is TRBJ1-1, the V gene TRBV29-1; 7 bases match TRBD1. Per the germline V gene, CDR1 is SQVTM and CDR2 is ANQGSEA. CDR3 length: 13 residues. Trimming took 7 bases from V and 5 from J; bases not matched to a gene: 10. CDR3 sequence: CSAGITGVTEAFF. The CDR3 coding sequence is TGCAGCGCTGGTATTACAGGGGTGACTGAAGCTTTCTTT. Full variable domain (remainder filled in from reference TRBV29-1 and TRBJ1-1): SAVISQKPSRDICQRGTSLTIQCQVDSQVTMMFWYRQQPGQSLTLIATANQGSEATYESGFVIDKFPISRPNLTFSTLTVSNMSPEDSSIYLCSAGITGVTEAFFGQGTRLTVV.

V usage is TRBV6-2 or TRBV6-3 and J usage is TRBJ2-1; 8 bases are shared with TRBD1. Looked up from germline, CDR1 is MNHEY and CDR2 is SVGEGT. The CDR3 has 18 amino acids. Trimming cost V 0 bases and J 0 bases; bases outside gene matches: 7. CDR3 DNA: TGTGCCAGCAGTTACTCGAACAGGGGGAAATTCTCCTACAATGAGCAGTTCTTC. This translates into CASSYSNRGKFSYNEQFF.